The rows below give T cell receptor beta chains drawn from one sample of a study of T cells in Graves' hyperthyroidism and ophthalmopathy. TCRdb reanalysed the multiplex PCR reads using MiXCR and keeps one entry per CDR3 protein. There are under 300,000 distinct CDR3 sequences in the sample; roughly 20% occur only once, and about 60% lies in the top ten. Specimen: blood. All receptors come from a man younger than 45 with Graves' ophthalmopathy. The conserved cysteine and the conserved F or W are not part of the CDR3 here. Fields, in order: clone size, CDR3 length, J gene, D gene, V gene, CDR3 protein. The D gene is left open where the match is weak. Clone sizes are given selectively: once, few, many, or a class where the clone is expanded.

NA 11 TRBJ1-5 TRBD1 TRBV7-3 ASSLTGDQPQH
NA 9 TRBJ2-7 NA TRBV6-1 ASTFGQEQY
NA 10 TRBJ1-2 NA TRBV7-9 ASNLQTDGYT
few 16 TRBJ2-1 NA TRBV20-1 SARDYSSGRSSYNEQF
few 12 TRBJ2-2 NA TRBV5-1 ASSGRSDTGELF
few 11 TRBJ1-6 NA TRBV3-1 ASSQALDSPLH
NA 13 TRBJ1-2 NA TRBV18 ASSLGQFLNYGYT
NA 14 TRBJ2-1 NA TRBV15 ATSKTGSSGTNEQF
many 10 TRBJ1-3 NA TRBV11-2 ASSQGGNTIY
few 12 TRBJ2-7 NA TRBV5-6 ASSLLQTAYEQY
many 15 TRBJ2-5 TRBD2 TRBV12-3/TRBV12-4 ASSSARTSGFQETQY
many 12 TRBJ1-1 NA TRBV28 ASSTRGRGAEAF
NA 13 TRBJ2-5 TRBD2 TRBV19 ASSMGLAGEETQY
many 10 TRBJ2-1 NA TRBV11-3 ASKGEGTEQF
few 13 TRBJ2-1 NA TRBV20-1 SAPRGLSSYNEQF
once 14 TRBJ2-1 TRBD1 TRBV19 ASSKRDRGSYNEQF
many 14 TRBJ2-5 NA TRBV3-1 ASSQDFGLAEETQY
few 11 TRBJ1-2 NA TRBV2 ASSEGGTYGYT
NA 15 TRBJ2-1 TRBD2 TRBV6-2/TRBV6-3 ACSPDRLAGGYNEQF
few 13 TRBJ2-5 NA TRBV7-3 ASSLSPSPVETQY
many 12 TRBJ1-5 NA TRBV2 ASSLRGHNQPQH
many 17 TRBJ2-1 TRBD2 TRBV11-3 ASSLDYSGRASISNEQF
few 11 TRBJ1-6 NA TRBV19 ASSIGGNSPLH
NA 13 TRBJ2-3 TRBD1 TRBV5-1 ASYSGQGAEDTQY
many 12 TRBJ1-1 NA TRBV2 ASSEGRHGFGAF
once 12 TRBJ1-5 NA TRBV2 ASSGGRVGQPQH
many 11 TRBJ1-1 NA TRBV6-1 ASTLWGGTEAF
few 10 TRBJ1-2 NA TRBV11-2 ASSLSGRAST
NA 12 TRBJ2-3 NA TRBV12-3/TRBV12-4 ASSTNRAPDTQY
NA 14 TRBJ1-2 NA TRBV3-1 ASSQEGAGSGRGYT
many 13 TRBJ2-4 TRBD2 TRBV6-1 ATGGLDIAKNIQY
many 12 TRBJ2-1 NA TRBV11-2 ASSSGPDYNEQF
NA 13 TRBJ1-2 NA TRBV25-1 ASSEYNAGSYGYT
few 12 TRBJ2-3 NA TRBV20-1 SAGDRGWADTQY
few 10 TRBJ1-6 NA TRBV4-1 ASSQIDAALH
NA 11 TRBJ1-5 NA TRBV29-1 SAQQNSNQPQH
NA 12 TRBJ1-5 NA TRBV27 ASSISGAYQPQH